This is a list of T cell receptor beta chains from one sample in a study of control samples from healthy donors and cancer patients. Sequencing used immunoSEQ multiplex PCR; TCRdb keeps in-frame clones, though not all of them. Found here are some 140,000 clones, roughly 92% of them singletons; the top ten hold about 11%. The sample taken for sequencing was blood. The receptor source for this set is a man aged 30 to 39 in good health. Each CDR3 is given with its conserved first and last residue. The D gene is left open where the match is weak. Where a row states a size, it is once, few, many or the class of an expanded clone; other rows omit it.

d_call	clone_size	v_call	j_call	cdr3_length	cdr3_aa	cdr3_nt
.	.	TRBV28	TRBJ2-2	16	CASSLEGRERTGELFF	TGTGCCAGCAGTTTAGAGGGCAGGGAGCGTACCGGGGAGCTGTTTTTT
.	.	TRBV5-6	TRBJ2-4	14	CASSLVGAADIQYF	TGTGCCAGCAGCTTGGTGGGAGCCGCGGACATTCAGTACTTC
.	.	TRBV12-5	TRBJ1-4	14	CASGLPDSFEKLFF	TGTGCTAGTGGTTTGCCCGACAGCTTCGAAAAACTGTTTTTT
TRBD2	.	TRBV18	TRBJ2-1	16	CASSPLGLVGHNEQFF	TGTGCCAGCTCACCGTTGGGACTAGTGGGACACAATGAGCAGTTCTTC
.	once	TRBV27	TRBJ1-3	14	CASRTSGSGNTIYF	TGTGCCAGCAGGACATCGGGGTCAGGAAACACCATATATTTT
.	.	TRBV6-5	TRBJ1-1	15	CASSYSGPGDTEAFF	TGTGCCAGCAGTTACTCAGGGCCGGGGGACACTGAAGCTTTCTTT
.	.	TRBV7-9	TRBJ1-1	11	CASSLDGEAFF	TGTGCCAGCAGCCTGGACGGTGAAGCTTTCTTT
.	.	TRBV6-1	TRBJ2-1	15	CASSETSGTYNEQFF	TGTGCCAGCAGTGAAACGAGCGGAACCTACAATGAGCAGTTCTTC
.	.	TRBV19	TRBJ2-7	14	CASSIGSPGYEQYF	TGTGCCAGTAGTATAGGTTCTCCCGGCTACGAGCAGTACTTC
TRBD1	.	TRBV11-3	TRBJ2-2	19	CASSPGRFGTGENTGELFF	TGTGCCAGCAGCCCTGGTCGCTTCGGGACAGGAGAAAACACCGGGGAGCTGTTTTTT
.	.	TRBV29-1	TRBJ2-1	13	CGGWVRSYNEQFF	TGCGGGGGGTGGGTCCGCTCCTACAATGAGCAGTTCTTC
.	.	TRBV2	TRBJ1-5	12	CASMSEDQPQHF	TGTGCCAGCATGTCCGAGGATCAGCCCCAGCATTTT
.	.	TRBV11-2	TRBJ2-1	15	CASSLVRGGQPEQFF	TGTGCCAGCAGCTTAGTAAGGGGGGGACAGCCTGAGCAGTTCTTC
.	.	TRBV9	TRBJ1-6	14	CASSVAGDNSPLHF	TGTGCCAGCAGCGTAGCAGGGGACAATTCACCCCTCCACTTT
.	.	TRBV10-1	TRBJ1-3	12	CATRSSGNTIYF	TGCGCCACCCGATCATCCGGAAACACCATATATTTT
TRBD1	.	TRBV5-1	TRBJ2-7	16	CASSLAGTGGSYEQYF	TGCGCCAGCAGCTTAGCCGGGACAGGAGGCTCCTACGAGCAGTACTTC
.	.	TRBV28	TRBJ1-1	14	CASSLRFGNTEAFF	TGTGCCAGCAGTTTAAGATTTGGGAACACTGAAGCTTTCTTT
TRBD1	.	TRBV27	TRBJ1-6	14	CASSWGQDNSPLHF	TGTGCCAGCAGTTGGGGACAGGATAATTCACCCCTCCACTTT
TRBD1	.	TRBV16	TRBJ2-3	17	CASSQLGQYSSTDTQYF	TGTGCCAGCAGCCAATTGGGACAGTACTCTAGCACAGATACGCAGTATTTT
.	.	TRBV7-9	TRBJ2-7	18	CASSLALGVAGLSGEQYF	TGTGCCAGCAGCTTAGCGCTTGGAGTTGCGGGTCTCTCGGGGGAGCAGTACTTC
.	few	TRBV4-1	TRBJ1-1	16	CASSQVLSQGIFGAFF	TGCGCCAGCAGCCAAGTGCTCAGTCAGGGAATATTTGGGGCTTTCTTT
.	.	TRBV6-5	TRBJ1-2	15	CASNPAKSPNYGYTF	TGTGCCAGCAACCCAGCTAAAAGTCCCAACTATGGCTACACCTTC
.	.	TRBV2	TRBJ1-6	15	CASSRQAPDNSPLHF	TGTGCCAGCAGTAGACAGGCTCCAGATAATTCACCCCTCCACTTT
.	.	TRBV5-5	TRBJ2-3	11	CASSHTDTQYF	TGTGCCAGCAGCCACACAGATACGCAGTATTTT
.	.	TRBV30	TRBJ2-1	10	CAWSVNEQFF	TGTGCCTGGAGTGTTAATGAGCAGTTCTTC
.	.	TRBV6-5	TRBJ1-2	13	CASSYSGSYGYTF	TGTGCCAGCAGTTACTCGGGGTCCTATGGCTACACCTTC
TRBD1	.	TRBV18	TRBJ2-2	17	CASSPPRQGVTTGELFF	TGTGCCAGCTCACCACCCCGACAGGGAGTAACCACCGGGGAGCTGTTTTTT
TRBD2	.	TRBV7-3	TRBJ2-3	19	CASSPQTQGLAGVGDTQYF	TGTGCCAGCAGCCCTCAAACCCAGGGACTAGCGGGAGTGGGAGATACGCAGTATTTT
.	.	TRBV28	TRBJ2-1	12	CASVGKGNEQFF	TGTGCCAGCGTCGGGAAGGGCAATGAGCAGTTCTTC
TRBD2	.	TRBV2	TRBJ2-1	15	CASRRTSGSRDEQFF	TGTGCCAGCAGGAGGACTAGCGGGAGTAGGGATGAGCAGTTCTTC
TRBD1	.	TRBV28	TRBJ1-5	14	CASSRDRSNQPQHF	TGTGCCAGCAGCCGGGACAGGAGTAATCAGCCCCAGCATTTT
.	.	TRBV7-2	TRBJ2-1	14	CASRRESLYNEQFF	TGTGCCAGCAGAAGAGAATCTTTATACAATGAGCAGTTCTTC
.	.	TRBV6-2/TRBV6-3	TRBJ1-2	12	CASSYEGDGYTF	TGTGCCAGCAGTTACGAGGGGGATGGCTACACCTTC
TRBD2	.	TRBV14	TRBJ2-1	17	CASSHEGGLTSYNEQFF	TGTGCCAGCAGCCATGAGGGAGGGCTGACGTCCTACAATGAGCAGTTCTTC
.	.	TRBV23-1	TRBJ1-2	12	CAPRRTKGGYTF	TGCGCTCCTCGCAGAACTAAGGGTGGCTACACCTTC
TRBD1	.	TRBV19	TRBJ2-2	15	CASIIGTGETGELFF	TGTGCCAGTATTATCGGGACAGGGGAGACCGGGGAGCTGTTTTTT
.	.	TRBV30	TRBJ1-2	11	CAWSPTFGYTF	TGTGCCTGGAGTCCCACCTTTGGCTACACCTTC
.	few	TRBV2	TRBJ2-7	14	CASREWDKAYEQYF	TGTGCCAGCAGAGAATGGGACAAGGCCTACGAGCAGTACTTC
TRBD1	.	TRBV30	TRBJ2-1	14	CAWDRQGALYEQFF	TGTGCCTGGGATAGACAGGGGGCCCTCTATGAGCAGTTCTTC
.	.	TRBV28	TRBJ1-6	13	CASRSRGFSPLHF	TGTGCCAGCAGGAGCAGGGGTTTCTCACCCCTCCACTTT
.	.	TRBV7-9	TRBJ2-1	14	CASSLPQGKNEQFF	TGTGCCAGCAGCTTACCCCAGGGTAAGAATGAGCAGTTCTTC
.	once	TRBV27	TRBJ2-7	16	CASSFPPQSHSYEQYF	TGTGCCAGCAGTTTCCCTCCGCAGAGCCACTCTTACGAGCAGTACTTC
.	once	TRBV18	TRBJ1-4	13	CASSFRINEKLFF	TGTGCCAGCTCATTCCGGATAAATGAAAAACTGTTTTTT
.	.	TRBV7-9	TRBJ1-2	12	CASSFGGYGYTF	TGTGCCAGCAGCTTTGGTGGGTATGGCTACACCTTC
.	few	TRBV29-1	TRBJ1-2	15	CSVREWTPSVGGYTF	TGCAGCGTCCGGGAGTGGACTCCCAGCGTTGGTGGCTACACCTTC
.	.	TRBV29-1	TRBJ1-1	15	CSVAPDSFMNTEAFF	TGCAGCGTTGCTCCGGACAGCTTCATGAACACTGAAGCTTTCTTT
.	.	TRBV28	TRBJ2-2	15	CASGIGGTNTGELFF	TGTGCCAGCGGGATCGGCGGGACGAACACCGGGGAGCTGTTTTTT
.	.	TRBV5-5	TRBJ1-2	17	CASSSPLGGEISYGYTF	TGTGCCAGCAGCTCGCCCCTCGGGGGGGAAATATCGTATGGCTACACCTTC
.	.	TRBV23-1	TRBJ1-2	13	CASSQLKDYGYTF	TGCGCCAGCAGTCAATTGAAGGACTATGGCTACACCTTC
.	.	TRBV2	TRBJ1-2	14	CASRPQIQGGGYTF	TGTGCCAGCAGACCACAAATCCAGGGAGGTGGCTACACCTTC
TRBD1	.	TRBV28	TRBJ2-7	13	CASAGTDSYEQYF	TGTGCCAGCGCCGGGACAGATTCATACGAGCAGTACTTC
TRBD2	.	TRBV27	TRBJ2-3	15	CASSFSGTSTDTQYF	TGTGCCAGCAGTTTTAGCGGGACCAGCACAGATACGCAGTATTTT
TRBD2	.	TRBV7-7	TRBJ2-1	17	CASSQRVSGRAYNEQFF	TGTGCTAGCAGCCAACGGGTTAGCGGGAGGGCCTACAATGAGCAGTTCTTC
.	.	TRBV6-2/TRBV6-3	TRBJ2-3	14	CASSYKEEADTQYF	TGTGCCAGCAGTTACAAGGAAGAAGCAGATACGCAGTATTTT
TRBD1	once	TRBV28	TRBJ1-2	16	CASSIGQGSSNYGYTF	TGTGCCAGCAGCATAGGACAGGGGTCGTCTAACTATGGCTACACCTTC